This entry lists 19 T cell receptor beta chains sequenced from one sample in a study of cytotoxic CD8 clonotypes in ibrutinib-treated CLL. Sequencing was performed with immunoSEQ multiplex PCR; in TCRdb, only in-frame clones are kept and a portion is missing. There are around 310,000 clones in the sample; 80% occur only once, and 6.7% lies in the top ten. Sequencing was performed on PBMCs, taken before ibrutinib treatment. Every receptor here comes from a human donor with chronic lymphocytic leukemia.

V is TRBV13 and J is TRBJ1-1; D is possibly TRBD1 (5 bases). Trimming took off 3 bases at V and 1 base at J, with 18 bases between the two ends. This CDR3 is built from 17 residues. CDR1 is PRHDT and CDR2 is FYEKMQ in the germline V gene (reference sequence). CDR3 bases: TGTGCCAGCAGCTTGAAAACTTTGTTGGGGGGGAACACTGAAGCTTTCTTT. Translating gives CASSLKTLLGGNTEAFF.

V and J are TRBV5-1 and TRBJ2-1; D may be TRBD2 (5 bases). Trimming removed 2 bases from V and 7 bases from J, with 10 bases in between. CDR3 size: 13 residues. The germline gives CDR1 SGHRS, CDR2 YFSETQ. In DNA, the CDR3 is TGCGCCAGCAGCTTAGGCGGGTTTAATGAGCAGTTCTTC. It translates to CASSLGGFNEQFF.

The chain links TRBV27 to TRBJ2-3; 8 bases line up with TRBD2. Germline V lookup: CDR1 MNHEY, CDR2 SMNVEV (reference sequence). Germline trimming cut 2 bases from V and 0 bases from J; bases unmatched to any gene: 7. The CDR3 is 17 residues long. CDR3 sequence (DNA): TGTGCCAGCAGTTTAACTTATAGCGGGACTAGCACAGATACGCAGTATTTT. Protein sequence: CASSLTYSGTSTDTQYF.

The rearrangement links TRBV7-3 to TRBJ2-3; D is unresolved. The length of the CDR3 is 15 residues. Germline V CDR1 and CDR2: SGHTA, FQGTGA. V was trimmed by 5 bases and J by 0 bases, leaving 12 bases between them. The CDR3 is CASSPWAGSTDTQYF. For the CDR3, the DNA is TGTGCCAGCAGCCCGTGGGCCGGAAGCACAGATACGCAGTATTTT.

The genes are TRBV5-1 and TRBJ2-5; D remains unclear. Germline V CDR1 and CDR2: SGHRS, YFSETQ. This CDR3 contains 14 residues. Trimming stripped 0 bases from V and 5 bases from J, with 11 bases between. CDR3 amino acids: CASSLAGHGETQYF. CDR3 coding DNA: TGCGCCAGCAGCTTGGCCGGGCATGGGGAGACCCAGTACTTC.

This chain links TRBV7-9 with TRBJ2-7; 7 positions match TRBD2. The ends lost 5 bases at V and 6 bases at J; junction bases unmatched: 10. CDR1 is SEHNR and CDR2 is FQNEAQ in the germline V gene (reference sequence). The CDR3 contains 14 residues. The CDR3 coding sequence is TGTGCCAGCAGCCCAATCCCGGGAGGCCGCGAGCAGTACTTC. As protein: CASSPIPGGREQYF.

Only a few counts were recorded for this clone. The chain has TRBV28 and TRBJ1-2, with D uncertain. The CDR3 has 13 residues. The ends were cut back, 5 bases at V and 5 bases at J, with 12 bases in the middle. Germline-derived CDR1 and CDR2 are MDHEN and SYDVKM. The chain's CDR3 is CASSIYLGYGYTF. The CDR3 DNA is TGTGCCAGCAGTATATACCTGGGTTATGGCTACACCTTC.

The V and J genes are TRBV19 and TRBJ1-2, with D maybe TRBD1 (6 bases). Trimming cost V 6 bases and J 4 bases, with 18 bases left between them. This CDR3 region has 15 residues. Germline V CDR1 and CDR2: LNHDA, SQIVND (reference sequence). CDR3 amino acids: CASRGGQINFYGYTF. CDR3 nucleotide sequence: TGTGCCAGTAGGGGCGGACAGATAAACTTCTATGGCTACACCTTC. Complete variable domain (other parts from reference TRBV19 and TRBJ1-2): DGGITQSPKYLFRKEGQNVTLSCEQNLNHDAMYWYRQDPGQGLRLIYYSQIVNDFQKGDIAEGYSVSREKKESFPLTVTSAQKNPTAFYLCASRGGQINFYGYTFGSGTRLTVV.

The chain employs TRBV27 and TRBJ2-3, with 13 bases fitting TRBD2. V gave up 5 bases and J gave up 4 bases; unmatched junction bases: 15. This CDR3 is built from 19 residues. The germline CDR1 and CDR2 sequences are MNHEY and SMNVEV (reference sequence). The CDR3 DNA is TGTGCCAGCAGTCAACGGACTAGCGGGAGAAGCCCGGTCGCAGATACGCAGTATTTT. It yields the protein CASSQRTSGRSPVADTQYF.

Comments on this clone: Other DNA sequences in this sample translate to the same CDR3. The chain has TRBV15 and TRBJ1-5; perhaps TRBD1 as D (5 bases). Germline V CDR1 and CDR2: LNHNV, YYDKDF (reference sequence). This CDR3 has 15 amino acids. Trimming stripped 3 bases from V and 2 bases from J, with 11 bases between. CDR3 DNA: TGTGCCACCAGCAGGGTAAGGGGTGGCAATCAGCCCCAGCATTTT. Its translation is CATSRVRGGNQPQHF.

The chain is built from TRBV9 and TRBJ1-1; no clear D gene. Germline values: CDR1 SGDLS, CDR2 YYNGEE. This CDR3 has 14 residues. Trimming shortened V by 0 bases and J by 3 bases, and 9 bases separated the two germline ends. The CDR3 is CASSVGVWHTEAFF. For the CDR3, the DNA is TGTGCCAGCAGCGTAGGAGTTTGGCACACTGAAGCTTTCTTT.

The CDR3 reads CASSPRRRAESEAFF. For the CDR3, the DNA is TGTGCCAGCTCACCACGTAGGAGGGCTGAATCCGAAGCTTTCTTT. V and J are TRBV18 and TRBJ1-1; D uncertain. The germline gives CDR1 KGHSH, CDR2 LQKENI. CDR3 length: 15 amino acids. V was clipped by 1 base and J by 8 bases, with 17 bases between them.

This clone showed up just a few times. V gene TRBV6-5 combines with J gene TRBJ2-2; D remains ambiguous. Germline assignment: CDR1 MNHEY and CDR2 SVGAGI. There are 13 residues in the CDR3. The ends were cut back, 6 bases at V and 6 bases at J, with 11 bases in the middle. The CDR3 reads CASRLRTAGELFF. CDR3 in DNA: TGTGCCAGCAGACTCCGAACAGCCGGGGAGCTGTTTTTT.

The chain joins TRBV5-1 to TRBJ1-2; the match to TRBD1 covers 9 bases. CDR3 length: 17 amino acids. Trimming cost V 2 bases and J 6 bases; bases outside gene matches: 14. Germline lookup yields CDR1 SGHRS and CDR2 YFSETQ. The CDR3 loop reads CASSFHRGRGLSDGYTF. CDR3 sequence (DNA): TGCGCCAGCAGCTTCCACAGGGGGCGCGGCTTGTCTGATGGCTACACCTTC. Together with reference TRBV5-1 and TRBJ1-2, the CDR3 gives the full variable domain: KAGVTQTPRYLIKTRGQQVTLSCSPISGHRSVSWYQQTPGQGLQFLFEYFSETQRNKGNFPGRFSGRQFSNSRSEMNVSTLELGDSALYLCASSFHRGRGLSDGYTFGSGTRLTVV.

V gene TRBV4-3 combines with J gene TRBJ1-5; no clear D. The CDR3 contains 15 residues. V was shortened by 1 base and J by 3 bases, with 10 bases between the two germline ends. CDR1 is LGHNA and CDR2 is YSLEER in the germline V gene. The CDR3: CASSQVWGPNQPQHF. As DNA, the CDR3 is TGCGCCAGCAGCCAAGTATGGGGTCCCAATCAGCCCCAGCATTTT.

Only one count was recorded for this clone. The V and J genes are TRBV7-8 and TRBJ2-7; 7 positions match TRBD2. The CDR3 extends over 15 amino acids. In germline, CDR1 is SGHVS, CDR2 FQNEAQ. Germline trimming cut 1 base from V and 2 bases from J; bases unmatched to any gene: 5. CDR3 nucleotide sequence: TGTGCCAGCAGCTTAGGGGGCGGGAGTCCCTACGAGCAGTACTTC. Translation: CASSLGGGSPYEQYF.

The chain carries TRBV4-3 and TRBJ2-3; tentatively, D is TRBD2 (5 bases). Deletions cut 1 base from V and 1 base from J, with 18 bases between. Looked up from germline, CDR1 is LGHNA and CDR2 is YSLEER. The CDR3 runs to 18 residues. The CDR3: CASSQGVPIGSRTDTQYF. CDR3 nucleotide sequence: TGCGCCAGCAGCCAAGGAGTCCCTATAGGGAGCCGCACAGATACGCAGTATTTT.

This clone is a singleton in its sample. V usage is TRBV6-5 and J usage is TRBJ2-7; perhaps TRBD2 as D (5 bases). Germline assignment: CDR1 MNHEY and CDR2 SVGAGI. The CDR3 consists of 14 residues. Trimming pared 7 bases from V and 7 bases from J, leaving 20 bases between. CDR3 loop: CASNPGGSLREQYF. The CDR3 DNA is TGTGCCAGCAATCCCGGAGGATCCCTACGAGAGCAGTACTTC.

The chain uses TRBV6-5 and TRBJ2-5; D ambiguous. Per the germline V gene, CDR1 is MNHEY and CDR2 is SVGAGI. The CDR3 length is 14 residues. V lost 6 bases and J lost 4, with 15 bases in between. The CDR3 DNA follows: TGTGCCAGCAGCCACAACTTTCGCGCAGAGACCCAGTACTTC. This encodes CASSHNFRAETQYF.